These 20 T cell receptor beta chains originate from one sample sequenced in a study of control samples from healthy donors and cancer patients. The protocol was immunoSEQ multiplex PCR, while the TCRdb copy is restricted to in-frame clones and leaves out a portion. Of about 86,000 clones in the sample, 85% to 90% were seen once. Sequencing was performed on PBMCs. The receptors here all came from a woman aged 45-59 years with colorectal cancer.

V usage is TRBV6-5 and J usage is TRBJ2-2; maybe TRBD1 (5 bases). The germline V and J ends were trimmed by 6 bases and 2 bases, with 10 bases remaining between them. The CDR3 is 14 amino acids. Germline assignment: CDR1 MNHEY and CDR2 SVGAGI. CDR3 sequence (DNA): TGTGCCAGCAGGAGACAGACCAACACCGGGGAGCTGTTTTTT. Translating gives CASRRQTNTGELFF.

This clone has just one count. The gene calls are TRBV15 and TRBJ1-2, with D perhaps TRBD1 (5 bases). The CDR3 extends over 14 amino acids. The germline gives CDR1 LNHNV, CDR2 YYDKDF (reference sequence). Between the trimmed V and J ends, which lost 1 base and 3 bases, there was a span of 9 bases. CDR3 sequence: CATSRGGEDYGYTF. In DNA, the CDR3 is TGTGCCACCAGCAGAGGAGGGGAGGACTATGGCTACACCTTC.

This sequence joins TRBV18 and TRBJ1-2; possible D gene TRBD1, 6 bases. Germline CDR1 is KGHSH and CDR2 is LQKENI. Trimming shortened V by 5 bases and J by 4 bases, and 11 bases separated the two germline ends. The CDR3 length is 13 residues. DNA for the CDR3: TGTGCCAGCTCAACGGACAGTTCCTATGGCTACACCTTC. Amino acids: CASSTDSSYGYTF.

V usage is TRBV6-2 or TRBV6-3 and J usage is TRBJ2-3; 10 bases are a match to TRBD1. The CDR3 contains 14 residues. V was pared by 5 bases and J by 6 bases, with 5 bases of the junction left unmatched. Germline lookup yields CDR1 MNHEY and CDR2 SVGEGT. The CDR3 protein is CASSRQGAKDTQYF. For the CDR3, the DNA is TGTGCCAGCAGTCGACAGGGGGCAAAGGATACGCAGTATTTT.

V is TRBV3-1 (or the pseudogene TRBV3-2) and J is TRBJ2-5; TRBD1 might be the D (5 bases). The CDR3 totals 16 residues. V dropped 4 bases and J dropped 5 bases, with 20 bases sitting between them. The V gene's germline CDR1 is LGHDT and CDR2 YNNKEL (reference sequence). The CDR3 nucleotides read TGTGCCAGCAGCCTCCAGAAGGGGCTCGCTCAGGAGACCCAGTACTTC. This translates into CASSLQKGLAQETQYF.

This sequence joins TRBV6-5 and TRBJ2-2; D is unclear. The CDR3 contains 15 residues. The germline CDR1 and CDR2 sequences are MNHEY and SVGAGI. Trimming took 2 bases from V and 0 from J, leaving 7 bases between them. The DNA of the CDR3 is TGTGCCAGCAGTTACCGGAGCGCGAACACCGGGGAGCTGTTTTTT. As protein: CASSYRSANTGELFF.

This chain connects TRBV19 to TRBJ1-3, with D unclear. The CDR3 loop spans 13 amino acids. CDR1 is LNHDA and CDR2 is SQIVND in the germline V gene (reference sequence). Trimming took 10 bases from V and 3 from J, leaving 13 bases between them. The CDR3 nucleotides are TGTGCCACCGAGTTGAAGGGTGGAAACACCATATATTTT. Residues: CATELKGGNTIYF.

In nucleotides, the CDR3 is TGTGCCAGTAGTATTGGTTCCGGGACCTATGGCTACACCTTC. Translation: CASSIGSGTYGYTF. The genes are TRBV19 and TRBJ1-2, with a possible D match to TRBD1 (5 bases). This CDR3 spans 14 amino acids. With 3 bases removed from V and 4 bases from J, the gap between germline ends came to 12 bases. The germline CDR1 and CDR2 sequences are LNHDA and SQIVND (reference sequence).

The V and J genes are TRBV7-2 and TRBJ1-3; 9 bases are shared with TRBD1. The CDR3 spans 16 residues. CDR1 and CDR2 from the germline V gene are SGHTA and FQGNSA. V trimming: 4 bases; J trimming: 6 bases; junction bases outside the gene matches: 10. This CDR3 reads CASSSPRTGETNTIYF. CDR3 nucleotides: TGTGCCAGCAGCTCTCCCCGGACAGGGGAGACAAACACCATATATTTT. The complete variable domain, with remaining parts taken from reference TRBV7-2 and TRBJ1-3, reads GAGVSQSPSNKVTEKGKDVELRCDPISGHTALYWYRQSLGQGLEFLIYFQGNSAPDKSGLPSDRFSAERTGGSVSTLTIQRTQQEDSAVYLCASSSPRTGETNTIYFGEGSWLTVV.

This chain links TRBV9 with TRBJ2-1; 10 positions agree with TRBD1. The germline V gene encodes CDR1 SGDLS and CDR2 YYNGEE. V lost 4 bases, J lost 7 bases, and 8 bases stayed unmatched. There are 15 residues in the CDR3. The CDR3 sequence is CASSYGTGDSNEQFF. The DNA for the CDR3 is TGTGCCAGCAGCTACGGGACAGGGGACTCGAATGAGCAGTTCTTC.

J is TRBJ2-1 and V is TRBV18; TRBD1 matches at 7 bases. V lost 2 bases, J lost 15 bases, and 19 bases stayed unmatched. Germline V lookup: CDR1 KGHSH, CDR2 LQKENI. There are 16 residues in the CDR3. Here the CDR3 reads CASSPVEWPGGKDTFF. In nucleotides, the CDR3 is TGTGCCAGCTCACCAGTGGAGTGGCCAGGGGGTAAAGATACGTTCTTC.

V usage is TRBV5-1 and J usage is TRBJ2-2; D gene unclear. The CDR3 is 15 residues long. Germline V CDR1 and CDR2: SGHRS, YFSETQ. Deletions cut 1 base from V and 4 bases from J, with 11 bases between. The CDR3 protein is CASSLRQSGTGELFF. The CDR3 DNA follows: TGCGCCAGCAGCTTGAGGCAATCGGGCACCGGGGAGCTGTTTTTT. The whole variable domain, filled in from reference TRBV5-1 and TRBJ2-2, reads KAGVTQTPRYLIKTRGQQVTLSCSPISGHRSVSWYQQTPGQGLQFLFEYFSETQRNKGNFPGRFSGRQFSNSRSEMNVSTLELGDSALYLCASSLRQSGTGELFFGEGSRLTVL.

The chain employs TRBV4-3 and TRBJ2-5; D remains ambiguous. The CDR3 has 16 residues. V lost 1 base and J lost 1, with 13 bases in between. Germline CDR1 reads LGHNA; CDR2 reads YSLEER. In DNA, the CDR3 is TGCGCCAGCAGCCAAGGTCTTGTGGCGCTCCAAGAGACCCAGTACTTC. Amino acids: CASSQGLVALQETQYF.

The CDR3 DNA is TGTGCCATCAGTGACGGGATGAACACTGAAGCTTTCTTT. Residues: CAISDGMNTEAFF. The rearrangement uses TRBV10-3 and TRBJ1-1; D gene ambiguous. Trimming removed 3 bases from V and 0 bases from J, with 5 bases in between. Germline assignment: CDR1 ENHRY and CDR2 SYGVKD. This CDR3 has 13 amino acids.

This rearrangement joins TRBV19 to TRBJ2-1; 7 nucleotides align to TRBD1. The CDR3 spans 15 residues. Germline CDR1 reads LNHDA; CDR2 reads SQIVND (reference sequence). V lost 3 bases to trimming and J lost 2 bases; unmatched junction nucleotides: 4. The CDR3 bases are TGTGCCAGTAGTATGGACAGGTCTACCTACAATGAGCAGTTCTTC. Its protein is CASSMDRSTYNEQFF. The full variable domain, completed using reference TRBV19 and TRBJ2-1, is DGGITQSPKYLFRKEGQNVTLSCEQNLNHDAMYWYRQDPGQGLRLIYYSQIVNDFQKGDIAEGYSVSREKKESFPLTVTSAQKNPTAFYLCASSMDRSTYNEQFFGPGTRLTVL.

The V call is TRBV6-5, the J call TRBJ1-2; 7 bases agree with TRBD1. Germline CDR1 is MNHEY and CDR2 is SVGAGI. V gave up 4 bases and J gave up 7 bases; unmatched junction bases: 12. The CDR3 loop spans 15 amino acids. CDR3 protein: CASSSVAQGYRGYTF. CDR3 in DNA: TGTGCCAGCAGTTCAGTAGCACAGGGGTATCGTGGCTACACCTTC.

The V call is TRBV28, the J call TRBJ2-1; D not resolved. The V gene's germline CDR1 is MDHEN and CDR2 SYDVKM. The CDR3 runs 11 residues. Trimming removed 5 bases from V and 8 bases from J, with 7 bases in between. CDR3 sequence reads: CASSLRYEQFF. The CDR3 DNA reads TGTGCCAGCAGTCTCCGATATGAGCAGTTCTTC.

The chain links TRBV27 to TRBJ2-5; 9 positions match TRBD2. CDR1 is MNHEY, CDR2 SMNVEV, per germline (reference sequence). This CDR3 comprises 16 residues. V lost 5 bases, J lost 5 bases, and 12 bases stayed unmatched. The CDR3 loop reads CASSSLAGTFGETQYF. CDR3 bases: TGTGCCAGCAGTAGTCTAGCGGGAACTTTTGGGGAGACCCAGTACTTC.

The chain carries TRBV5-5 and TRBJ1-1; D is unresolved. CDR3 length: 13 residues. CDR1 and CDR2 from the germline V gene are SGHKS and YYEKEE (reference sequence). Trimming took off 2 bases at V and 1 base at J, with 6 bases between the two ends. CDR3 bases: TGTGCCAGCAGCTTCGAAGGGAACACTGAAGCTTTCTTT. The encoded protein is CASSFEGNTEAFF.

The rearrangement joins TRBV3-1 (or the pseudogene TRBV3-2) to TRBJ1-2; D gene ambiguous. The V end was cut by 0 bases, the J end by 6 bases, with 8 bases between. Germline V gene sequence: CDR1 LGHDT, CDR2 YNNKEL (reference sequence). The length of the CDR3 is 13 residues. In nucleotides, the CDR3 is TGTGCCAGCAGCCAAGATTTGGGCCATGGCTACACCTTC. Its translation is CASSQDLGHGYTF.